The rows below give T cell receptor beta chains drawn from one sample of a study of cytomegalovirus exposure and HLA in healthy donors. Clones were read by immunoSEQ multiplex PCR, and TCRdb kept only the in-frame ones, dropping some. This sample carries over 35,000 clones, around three quarters of them seen once, and the ten largest clones take 1.4%. Source material: PBMCs. The receptors stem from a man aged 25-45 years in good health and CMV-seronegative. The conserved cysteine and the conserved F or W are not part of the CDR3 here. A D gene is named only where the DNA matches it firmly.

d_gene: .; v_gene: TRBV19; j_gene: TRBJ2-7; CDR3aa: ASSSHEGEDYEQY
d_gene: .; v_gene: TRBV4-2; j_gene: TRBJ2-7; CDR3aa: ASSQDRQGNSYEQY
d_gene: .; v_gene: TRBV7-2; j_gene: TRBJ1-1; CDR3aa: ASSLQVNTEAF
d_gene: TRBD1; v_gene: TRBV14; j_gene: TRBJ2-3; CDR3aa: ASSQETGSYGTQY
d_gene: .; v_gene: TRBV6-1; j_gene: TRBJ2-7; CDR3aa: ASSEGLDHSYEQY
d_gene: TRBD1; v_gene: TRBV7-6; j_gene: TRBJ1-2; CDR3aa: ASSSGTGGLGYT
d_gene: .; v_gene: TRBV11-3; j_gene: TRBJ2-2; CDR3aa: ASSNTGAGELF
d_gene: TRBD2; v_gene: TRBV7-9; j_gene: TRBJ2-7; CDR3aa: ASSLALAEGLAGSYEQY
d_gene: TRBD1; v_gene: TRBV4-3; j_gene: TRBJ2-7; CDR3aa: ASSQDVGQGYEQY
d_gene: TRBD2; v_gene: TRBV9; j_gene: TRBJ2-7; CDR3aa: ASSPNTLAGVVQY
d_gene: TRBD2; v_gene: TRBV5-4; j_gene: TRBJ2-7; CDR3aa: ASSLPGLVSEQY
d_gene: .; v_gene: TRBV5-4; j_gene: TRBJ2-7; CDR3aa: ASTWGGEGMGNEQY
d_gene: TRBD1; v_gene: TRBV5-4; j_gene: TRBJ2-6; CDR3aa: ASRWGTGGSGANVLT
d_gene: .; v_gene: TRBV7-2; j_gene: TRBJ2-1; CDR3aa: ASSQRWGRNEQF
d_gene: .; v_gene: TRBV5-4; j_gene: TRBJ2-6; CDR3aa: ASSDGLSGANVLT
d_gene: TRBD1; v_gene: TRBV27; j_gene: TRBJ2-3; CDR3aa: ASRNRGRPDTQY
d_gene: TRBD1; v_gene: TRBV11-2; j_gene: TRBJ1-1; CDR3aa: ASSRGQGASEAF
d_gene: .; v_gene: TRBV7-9; j_gene: .; CDR3aa: ASSLAAGMGYEQY
d_gene: .; v_gene: TRBV6-5; j_gene: TRBJ2-3; CDR3aa: ASSYSAGTDTQY
d_gene: .; v_gene: TRBV5-8; j_gene: TRBJ2-1; CDR3aa: ASSLAGGAHEQF
d_gene: TRBD1; v_gene: TRBV7-9; j_gene: TRBJ2-7; CDR3aa: ASSPLTGGRYEQY
d_gene: TRBD1; v_gene: TRBV2; j_gene: TRBJ1-6; CDR3aa: ASRRRGWTGSFSPLH
d_gene: TRBD1; v_gene: TRBV27; j_gene: TRBJ1-4; CDR3aa: ASRPGQGVGKLF
d_gene: .; v_gene: TRBV18; j_gene: TRBJ1-4; CDR3aa: ASSRLRGALEKLF
d_gene: .; v_gene: TRBV11-3; j_gene: TRBJ2-7; CDR3aa: ASSLERGTYEQY
d_gene: .; v_gene: TRBV19; j_gene: TRBJ2-7; CDR3aa: ALYEQY
d_gene: TRBD2; v_gene: TRBV14; j_gene: TRBJ2-7; CDR3aa: ASSRREGSYEQY
d_gene: .; v_gene: TRBV7-8; j_gene: TRBJ1-2; CDR3aa: ASSSADASGYT
d_gene: .; v_gene: TRBV30; j_gene: TRBJ2-2; CDR3aa: AWSGSRIGELF
d_gene: .; v_gene: TRBV19; j_gene: TRBJ2-6; CDR3aa: ASRPARAGANVLT
d_gene: .; v_gene: TRBV6-6; j_gene: TRBJ2-7; CDR3aa: ASSPLHEAWQY
d_gene: TRBD2; v_gene: TRBV6-4; j_gene: TRBJ2-1; CDR3aa: ASSDSTSGSNEQF
d_gene: .; v_gene: TRBV11-2; j_gene: TRBJ2-1; CDR3aa: ASSLYSGTYNEQF
d_gene: TRBD1; v_gene: TRBV30; j_gene: TRBJ1-3; CDR3aa: AWGTASGNTIY
d_gene: .; v_gene: TRBV28; j_gene: TRBJ2-1; CDR3aa: ASSFPEQF
d_gene: TRBD1; v_gene: TRBV19; j_gene: TRBJ1-3; CDR3aa: ASTLRQGENTIY
d_gene: TRBD1; v_gene: TRBV19; j_gene: TRBJ2-3; CDR3aa: ASSIDRGEGDTQY
d_gene: .; v_gene: TRBV30; j_gene: TRBJ2-2; CDR3aa: AWTGNTGELF
d_gene: TRBD1; v_gene: TRBV6-5; j_gene: TRBJ2-7; CDR3aa: ASRSSPTGALEQY
d_gene: TRBD1; v_gene: TRBV2; j_gene: TRBJ1-3; CDR3aa: ASSLTGAGNTIY
d_gene: TRBD2; v_gene: TRBV19; j_gene: TRBJ2-1; CDR3aa: ASSIGSGSYNEQF
d_gene: .; v_gene: TRBV4-1; j_gene: TRBJ2-7; CDR3aa: ASSQSRAGRFYEQY
d_gene: .; v_gene: TRBV18; j_gene: TRBJ1-1; CDR3aa: ASSPPSDSETEAF
d_gene: TRBD1; v_gene: TRBV7-6; j_gene: TRBJ1-1; CDR3aa: ASSLGTGGRKAF
d_gene: .; v_gene: TRBV27; j_gene: TRBJ2-5; CDR3aa: ASRPAGSTPWETQY
d_gene: .; v_gene: TRBV4-3; j_gene: TRBJ1-1; CDR3aa: ASSRWEGGEAF
d_gene: TRBD2; v_gene: TRBV19; j_gene: TRBJ2-3; CDR3aa: ATSGSGSLSTDTQY
d_gene: .; v_gene: TRBV7-2; j_gene: TRBJ2-7; CDR3aa: ASSTLAPLSLYEQY
d_gene: TRBD1; v_gene: TRBV30; j_gene: TRBJ1-2; CDR3aa: AWSKRQGAPSNYGYT
d_gene: .; v_gene: TRBV11-2; j_gene: TRBJ2-5; CDR3aa: ASSPNRHQETQY
d_gene: TRBD1; v_gene: TRBV7-9; j_gene: TRBJ1-1; CDR3aa: ASSLRDRGGTEAF
d_gene: TRBD1; v_gene: TRBV7-3; j_gene: TRBJ2-2; CDR3aa: ASSWTGNTGELF